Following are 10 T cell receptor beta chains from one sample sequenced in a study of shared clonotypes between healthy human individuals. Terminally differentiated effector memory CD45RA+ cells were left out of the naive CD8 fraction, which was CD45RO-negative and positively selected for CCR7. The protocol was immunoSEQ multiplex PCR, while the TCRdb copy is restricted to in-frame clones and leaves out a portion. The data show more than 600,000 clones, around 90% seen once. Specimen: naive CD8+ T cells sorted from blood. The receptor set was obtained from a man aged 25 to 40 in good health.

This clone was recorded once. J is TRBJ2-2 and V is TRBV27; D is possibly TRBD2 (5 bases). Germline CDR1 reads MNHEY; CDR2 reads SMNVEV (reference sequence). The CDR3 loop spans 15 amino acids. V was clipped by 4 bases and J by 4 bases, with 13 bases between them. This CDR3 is CASSWAGRSTGELFF. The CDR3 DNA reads TGTGCCAGCAGTTGGGCGGGTCGGAGCACCGGGGAGCTGTTTTTT.

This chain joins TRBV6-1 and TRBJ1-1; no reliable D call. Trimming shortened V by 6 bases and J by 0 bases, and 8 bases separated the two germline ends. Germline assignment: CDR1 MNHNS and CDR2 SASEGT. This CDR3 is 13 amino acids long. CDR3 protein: CASRGSMNTEAFF. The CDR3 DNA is TGTGCCAGCAGGGGAAGTATGAACACTGAAGCTTTCTTT.

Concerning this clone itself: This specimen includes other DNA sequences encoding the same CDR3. The CDR3 here is CASSVQSSYNEQFF. The CDR3 region has the DNA TGTGCCAGTAGTGTACAGAGCTCCTACAATGAGCAGTTCTTC. The rearrangement uses TRBV19 and TRBJ2-1; D is undetermined. With 5 bases removed from V and 0 bases from J, the gap between germline ends came to 8 bases. CDR3 length: 14 residues. Germline lookup yields CDR1 LNHDA and CDR2 SQIVND (reference sequence). The full variable domain, in which reference TRBV19 and TRBJ2-1 provide the parts outside the CDR3, is DGGITQSPKYLFRKEGQNVTLSCEQNLNHDAMYWYRQDPGQGLRLIYYSQIVNDFQKGDIAEGYSVSREKKESFPLTVTSAQKNPTAFYLCASSVQSSYNEQFFGPGTRLTVL.

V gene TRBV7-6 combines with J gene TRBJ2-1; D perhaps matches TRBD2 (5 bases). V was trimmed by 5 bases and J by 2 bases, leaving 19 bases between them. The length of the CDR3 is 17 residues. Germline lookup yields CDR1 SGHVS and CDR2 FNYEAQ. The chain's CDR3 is CASSRKLEPSPYNEQFF. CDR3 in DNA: TGTGCCAGCAGCCGAAAACTAGAGCCCTCCCCCTACAATGAGCAGTTCTTC.

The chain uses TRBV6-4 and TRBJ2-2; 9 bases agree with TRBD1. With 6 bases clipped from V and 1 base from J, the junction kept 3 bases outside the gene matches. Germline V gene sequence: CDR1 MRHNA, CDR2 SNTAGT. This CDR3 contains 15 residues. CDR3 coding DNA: TGTGCCAGCAGAAACAGGGGGCAGAACACCGGGGAGCTGTTTTTT. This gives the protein CASRNRGQNTGELFF.

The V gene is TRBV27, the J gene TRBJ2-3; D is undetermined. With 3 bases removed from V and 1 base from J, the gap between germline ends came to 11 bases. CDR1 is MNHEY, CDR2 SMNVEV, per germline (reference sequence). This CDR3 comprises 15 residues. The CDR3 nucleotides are TGTGCCAGCAGTTTGCGCAATGGGGGCACAGATACGCAGTATTTT. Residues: CASSLRNGGTDTQYF.

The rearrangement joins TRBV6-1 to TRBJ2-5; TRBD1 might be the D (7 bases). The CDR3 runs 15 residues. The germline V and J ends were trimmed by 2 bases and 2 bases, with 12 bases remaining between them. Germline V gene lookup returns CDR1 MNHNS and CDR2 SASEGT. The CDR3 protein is CASSELRGAQETQYF. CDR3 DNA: TGTGCCAGCAGTGAACTCAGGGGGGCACAAGAGACCCAGTACTTC.

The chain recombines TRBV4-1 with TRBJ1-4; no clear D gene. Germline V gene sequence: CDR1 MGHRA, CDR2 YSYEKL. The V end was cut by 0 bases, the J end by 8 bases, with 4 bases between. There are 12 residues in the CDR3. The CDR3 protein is CASSQDREKLFF. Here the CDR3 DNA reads TGCGCCAGCAGCCAAGATAGGGAAAAACTGTTTTTT.

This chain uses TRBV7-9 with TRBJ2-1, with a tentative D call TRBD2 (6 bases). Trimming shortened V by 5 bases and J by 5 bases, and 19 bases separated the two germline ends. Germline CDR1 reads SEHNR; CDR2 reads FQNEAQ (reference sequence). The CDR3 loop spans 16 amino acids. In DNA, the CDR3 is TGTGCCAGCAGCGCGCCCCAGCTAGCGAGCAACAATGAGCAGTTCTTC. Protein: CASSAPQLASNNEQFF.

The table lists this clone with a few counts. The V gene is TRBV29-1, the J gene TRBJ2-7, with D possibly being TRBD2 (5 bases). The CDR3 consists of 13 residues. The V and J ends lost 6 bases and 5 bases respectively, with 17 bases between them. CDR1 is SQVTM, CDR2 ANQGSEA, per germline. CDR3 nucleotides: TGCAGCGTCCCTTCCCCGGGAAGGAACGAGCAGTACTTC. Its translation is CSVPSPGRNEQYF.